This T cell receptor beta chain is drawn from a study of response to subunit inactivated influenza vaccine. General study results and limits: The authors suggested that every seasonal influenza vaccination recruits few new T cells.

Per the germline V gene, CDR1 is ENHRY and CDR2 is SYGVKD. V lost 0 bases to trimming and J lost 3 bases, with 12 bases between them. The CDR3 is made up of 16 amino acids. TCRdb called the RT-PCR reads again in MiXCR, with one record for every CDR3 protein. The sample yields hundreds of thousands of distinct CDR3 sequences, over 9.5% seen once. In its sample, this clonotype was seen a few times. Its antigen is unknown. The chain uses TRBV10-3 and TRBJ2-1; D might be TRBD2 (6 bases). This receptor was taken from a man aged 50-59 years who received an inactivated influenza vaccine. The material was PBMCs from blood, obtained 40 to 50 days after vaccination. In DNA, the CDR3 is TGTGCCATCAGTGAGTCCGGCGGGACTCTCTACAATGAGCAGTTCTTC. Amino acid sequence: CAISESGGTLYNEQFF.